The 12 T cell receptor beta chains given below trace back to one sample, sequenced in a study of shared clonotypes between healthy human individuals. The protocol was immunoSEQ multiplex PCR, while the TCRdb copy is restricted to in-frame clones and leaves out a portion. Of over a million clones listed, roughly 95% are singletons. Sequenced: naive CD4+ T cells sorted from blood. The subset denotes: CD45RA+ positively selected. These receptor sequences come from a man aged 25-45 years in good health.

About this clone: Other DNA sequences in this specimen translate into the identical CDR3. CDR3 loop: CASSLVGGNEQFF. CDR3 DNA: TGTGCCAGCAGCTTAGTTGGCGGAAATGAGCAGTTCTTC. The chain is built from TRBV7-2 and TRBJ2-1; D call uncertain. The CDR3 totals 13 residues. Trimming shortened V by 1 base and J by 7 bases, and 8 bases separated the two germline ends. Germline lookup yields CDR1 SGHTA and CDR2 FQGNSA.

V gene TRBV10-3 combines with J gene TRBJ1-1, with 7 bases aligning to TRBD1. CDR1 and CDR2 from the germline V gene are ENHRY and SYGVKD. Germline trimming cut 2 bases from V and 11 bases from J; bases unmatched to any gene: 5. This CDR3 comprises 12 residues. This CDR3 is CAISEPQGGAFF. The CDR3 nucleotides read TGTGCCATCAGTGAGCCTCAGGGGGGCGCTTTCTTT.

The rearrangement links TRBV5-1 to TRBJ2-3; no clear D gene. The germline V and J ends were trimmed by 2 bases and 4 bases, with 14 bases remaining between them. Germline V gene lookup returns CDR1 SGHRS and CDR2 YFSETQ. The CDR3 length is 15 residues. CDR3 region: CASSLSDYWADTQYF. The CDR3 region has the DNA TGCGCCAGCAGCTTAAGCGATTACTGGGCAGATACGCAGTATTTT.

CDR3 loop: CASSLGDRGPGELFF. In nucleotides, the CDR3 is TGCGCCAGCAGCTTGGGGGACAGGGGGCCCGGGGAGCTGTTTTTT. This chain links TRBV5-1 with TRBJ2-2; the match to TRBD1 covers 12 bases. Trimming at V came to 0 bases and at J to 6 bases, leaving 0 bases not matched to a gene. From germline, CDR1 is SGHRS and CDR2 YFSETQ. The length of the CDR3 is 15 residues.

This clone was seen just once. This rearrangement joins TRBV18 to TRBJ2-1; 11 positions agree with TRBD2. With 3 bases clipped from V and 10 bases from J, the junction kept 8 bases outside the gene matches. CDR1 and CDR2 from the germline V gene are KGHSH and LQKENI. This CDR3 spans 15 amino acids. The CDR3 sequence: CASSPGLAGGHEQFF. The CDR3 DNA is TGTGCCAGCTCACCGGGGCTAGCGGGAGGTCACGAGCAGTTCTTC.

The CDR3 region has the DNA TGTGCAAGCCCGCCCACGGGGGGCGAGGTCTACGAGCAGTACTTC. Protein sequence: CASPPTGGEVYEQYF. The J gene is TRBJ2-7, the V gene TRBV12-2; TRBD2, the table's D call, lacks a check against the DNA. TRBV12-2 corresponds to a pseudogene. The CDR3 extends over 15 amino acids.

The chain carries TRBV27 and TRBJ2-7; D might be TRBD1 (6 bases). CDR1 and CDR2 (germline): MNHEY, SMNVEV (reference sequence). V was trimmed by 7 bases and J by 4 bases, leaving 20 bases between them. The CDR3 contains 15 residues. In DNA, the CDR3 is TGTGCCAGCACTCCCGCGCCGACAGGACCTTACGAGCAGTACTTC. This gives the protein CASTPAPTGPYEQYF.

This clone was observed a single time. The rearrangement uses TRBV7-2 and TRBJ2-3, with unresolved D. Per the germline V gene, CDR1 is SGHTA and CDR2 is FQGNSA. This CDR3 comprises 13 residues. V lost 4 bases, J lost 0 bases, and 5 bases lay in between. CDR3 nucleotide sequence: TGTGCCAGCAGCTACCCGAGCACAGATACGCAGTATTTT. Translation gives CASSYPSTDTQYF.

J is TRBJ2-7 and V is TRBV5-1; D uncertain. Trimming shortened V by 1 base and J by 3 bases, and 8 bases separated the two germline ends. Germline CDR1 and CDR2: SGHRS and YFSETQ. The CDR3 contains 13 residues. The CDR3 region is CASSLLENYEQYF. The CDR3 nucleotides read TGCGCCAGCAGCTTGCTAGAAAACTACGAGCAGTACTTC.

The V and J genes are TRBV7-9 and TRBJ2-1, with D unresolved. Germline lookup yields CDR1 SEHNR and CDR2 FQNEAQ (reference sequence). The CDR3 runs 15 residues. The V end was cut by 1 base, the J end by 5 bases, with 12 bases between. CDR3 DNA: TGTGCCAGCAGCTTAGTGGGAAACCGAAACAATGAGCAGTTCTTC. Protein: CASSLVGNRNNEQFF.

The chain joins TRBV18 to TRBJ2-1; possible D gene TRBD1, 5 bases. The germline V gene encodes CDR1 KGHSH and CDR2 LQKENI. Trimming removed 5 bases at V and 0 bases at J, with 11 bases between. CDR3 length: 15 residues. DNA of the CDR3: TGTGCCAGCTCATCGGAGCAGGGCTCCTACAATGAGCAGTTCTTC. This translates into CASSSEQGSYNEQFF.

The chain couples TRBV6-5 to TRBJ1-6, with a weak D call TRBD1 (5 bases). Trimming cost V 1 base and J 6 bases, with 10 bases left between them. This CDR3 contains 15 residues. CDR1 is MNHEY and CDR2 is SVGAGI in the germline V gene. The CDR3 DNA sequence: TGTGCCAGCAGTTACTTTGCAGGGAGTAATTCACCCCTCCACTTT. This gives the protein CASSYFAGSNSPLHF.